This entry features one T cell receptor (beta chain) sequence. Its recognized antigen is unknown. Qualities for individual bases were not recorded, and no much larger clone is one base off. This record comes from a study of blood T cells in healthy people across ages (dated by TCRdb to the mid-2010s). With respect to the entire study: In model experiments, roughly one uniquely barcoded TCR beta cDNA molecule per two T cells was captured by template switching. To track age-related changes in TCR beta repertoire diversity, the study relied on deep sequencing normalized with unique cDNA molecular identifiers. Four age groups were formed from the donors: young (average 16 years), middle-aged (just under 40), aged (over 55) and long-lived (82). To avoid experimental bias, donors of different ages were distributed randomly across sequencing lanes. Two additional independent replicas of 1 million unique cDNA reads from the same blood draw were analyzed for two donors (one aged 18 to 30 and one aged 80 or older).

Donors were around 37 systemically healthy Caucasian individuals from Russia aged roughly 6 to 90 years. Each donor gave ten milliliters of peripheral blood, collected into EDTA-treated Vacutainer tubes. PBMCs were isolated by Ficoll-Paque density-gradient centrifugation, with at least 6 million obtained per sample. Total RNA was extracted from PBMCs with Trizol reagent, with at least 5.5 micrograms obtained per sample. For every donor, flow cytometry on a PBMC aliquot measured the percentage of naive CD45RAhigh/CD27high T cells. The research as a whole found: As age increased, observed TCR beta diversity per million T cells dropped in a roughly linear way, and a significant reduction was already evident by age 40. The percentage of naive T cells measured by flow cytometry correlated strongly with observed TCR beta diversity. Total diversity estimates from one million sequenced T cells were considered lower bounds and underestimates. Compared with the aged group, more naive CD4+ T cells, fewer expanded clones and increased TCR diversity were shown by the long-lived group, suggesting age selection. Conclusive comparison of naive and antigen-experienced compartments was prevented by the profiling of bulk unsorted PBMCs. The CMV infection status of donors was not known, potentially confounding age-related changes in expanded clonotypes.

Libraries came from 5' RACE. Sequenced on an Illumina HiSeq 2500. A second PCR of about 6 to 11 cycles was run with a J-beta primer mix and a sample-barcoded 5' primer. A template-switch 5' adaptor carrying 12 random nucleotides introduced a unique molecular identifier onto each TCR beta cDNA molecule. Each sample yielded at least 3 million CDR3-containing paired-end reads. The Mint cDNA synthesis kit, primed by a TRBC-specific oligonucleotide, was used to synthesize first-strand cDNA from all RNA. Following uracil-DNA glycosylase treatment, a first 18-cycle PCR with universal primers M1SS and BC2_uni_R was performed on all cDNA. In the paper's pipeline: Normalization of each sample was performed by random selection of 1 million high-quality reads, each carrying a distinct molecular identifier. Reads with shared molecular identifiers were discarded instead of being binned into consensus sequences. CDR3 identification, clonotype clustering and error correction used MiTCR with a Q25 quality threshold and the strictest error-elimination algorithm. A nonparametric unseen species model with Euler transformation was used to estimate a lower bound on total TCR beta diversity. TCRdb's own reprocessing of the public reads used fastp at Q25 and MiXCR and kept productive beta chains. Entries that share a CDR3 protein sequence are merged under the most common genes and DNA. TCRdb assigned the V and J calls; the authors' analysis was not used. The sample table records approximately 1,000,000 distinct CDR3 sequences; around two fifths of these occur just once. Of the sample, around 12% is held by the ten largest clones.

CDR3 length: 17 amino acids, cysteine to phenylalanine. The CDR3 DNA has 51 bases and is translated from base 1. The germline V gene (reference sequence) yields DFQATT for CDR1 and SNEGSKA for CDR2. The junction carries 20 bases between V and J, which are trimmed by 1 base and 4 bases respectively. Sequencing used blood. This TCR was recovered from a young man in good health. The chain is assembled from TRBV20-1 and TRBJ2-1; TRBD2 might be the D gene, on 7 matching bases. CDR3 sequence: CSARGLGGRGLYNEQFF. The DNA sequence is as follows: TGCAGTGCTAGAGGGTTGGGGGGGCGCGGATTATACAATGAGCAGTTCTTC.